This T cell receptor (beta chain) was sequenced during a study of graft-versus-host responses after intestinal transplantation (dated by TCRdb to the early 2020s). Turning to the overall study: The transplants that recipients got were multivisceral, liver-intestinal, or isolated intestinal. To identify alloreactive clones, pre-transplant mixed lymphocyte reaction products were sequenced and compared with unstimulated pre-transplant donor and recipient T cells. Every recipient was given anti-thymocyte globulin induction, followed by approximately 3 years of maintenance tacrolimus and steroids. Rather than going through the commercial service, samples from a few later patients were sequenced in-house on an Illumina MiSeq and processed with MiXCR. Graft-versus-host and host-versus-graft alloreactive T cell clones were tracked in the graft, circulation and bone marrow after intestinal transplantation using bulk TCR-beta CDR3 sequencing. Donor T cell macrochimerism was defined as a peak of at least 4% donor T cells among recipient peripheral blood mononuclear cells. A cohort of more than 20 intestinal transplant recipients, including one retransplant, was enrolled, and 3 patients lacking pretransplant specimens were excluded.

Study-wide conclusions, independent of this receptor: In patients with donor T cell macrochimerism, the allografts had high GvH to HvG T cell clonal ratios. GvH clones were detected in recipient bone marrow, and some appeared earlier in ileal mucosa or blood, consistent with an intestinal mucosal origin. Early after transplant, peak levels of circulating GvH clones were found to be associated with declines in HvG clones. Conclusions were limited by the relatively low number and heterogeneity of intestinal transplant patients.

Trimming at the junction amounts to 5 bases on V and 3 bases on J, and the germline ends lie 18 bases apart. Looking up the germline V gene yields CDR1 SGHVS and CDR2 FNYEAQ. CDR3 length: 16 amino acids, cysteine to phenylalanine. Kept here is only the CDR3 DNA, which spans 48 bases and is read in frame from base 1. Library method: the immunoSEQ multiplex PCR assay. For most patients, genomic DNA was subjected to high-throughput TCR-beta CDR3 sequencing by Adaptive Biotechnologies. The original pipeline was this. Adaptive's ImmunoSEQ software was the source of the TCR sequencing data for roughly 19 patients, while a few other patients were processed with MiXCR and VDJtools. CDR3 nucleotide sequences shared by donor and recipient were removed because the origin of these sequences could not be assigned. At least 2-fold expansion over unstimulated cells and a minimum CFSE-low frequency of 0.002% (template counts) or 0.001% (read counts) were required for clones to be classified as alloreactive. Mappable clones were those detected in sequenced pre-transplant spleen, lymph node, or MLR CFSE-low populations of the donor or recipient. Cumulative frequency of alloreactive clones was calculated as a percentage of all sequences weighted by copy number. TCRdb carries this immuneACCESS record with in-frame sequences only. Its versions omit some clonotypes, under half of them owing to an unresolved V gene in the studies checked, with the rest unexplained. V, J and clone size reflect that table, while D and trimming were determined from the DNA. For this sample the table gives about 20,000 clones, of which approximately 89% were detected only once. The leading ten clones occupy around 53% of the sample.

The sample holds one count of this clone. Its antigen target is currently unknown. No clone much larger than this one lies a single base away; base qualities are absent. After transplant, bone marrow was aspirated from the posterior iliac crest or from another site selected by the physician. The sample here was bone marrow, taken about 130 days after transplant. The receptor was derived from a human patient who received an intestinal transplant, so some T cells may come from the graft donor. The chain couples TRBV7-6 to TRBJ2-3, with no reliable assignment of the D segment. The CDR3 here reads CASSPSTEPITDTQYF. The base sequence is TGTGCCAGCAGCCCATCTACTGAGCCTATAACAGATACGCAGTATTTT.